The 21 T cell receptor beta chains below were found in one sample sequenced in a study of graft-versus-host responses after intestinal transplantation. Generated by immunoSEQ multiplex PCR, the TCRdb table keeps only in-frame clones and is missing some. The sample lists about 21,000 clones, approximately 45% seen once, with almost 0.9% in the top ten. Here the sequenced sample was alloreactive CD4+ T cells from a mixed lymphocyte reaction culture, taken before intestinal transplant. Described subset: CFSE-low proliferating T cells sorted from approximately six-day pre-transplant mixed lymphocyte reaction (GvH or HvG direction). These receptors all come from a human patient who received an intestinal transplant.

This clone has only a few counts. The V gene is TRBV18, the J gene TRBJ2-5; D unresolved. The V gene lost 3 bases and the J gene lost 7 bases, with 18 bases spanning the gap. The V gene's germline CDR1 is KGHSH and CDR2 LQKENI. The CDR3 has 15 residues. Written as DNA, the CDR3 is TGTGCCAGCTCACCCATACAAACCAAAGTGGTGACCCAGTACTTC. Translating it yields CASSPIQTKVVTQYF.

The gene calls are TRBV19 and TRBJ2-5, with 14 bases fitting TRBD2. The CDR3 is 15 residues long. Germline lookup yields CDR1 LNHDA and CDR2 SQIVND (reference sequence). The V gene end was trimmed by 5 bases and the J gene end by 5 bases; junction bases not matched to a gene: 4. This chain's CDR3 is CASSQGLAGVETQYF. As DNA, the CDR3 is TGTGCCAGTAGTCAGGGACTAGCGGGGGTGGAGACCCAGTACTTC.

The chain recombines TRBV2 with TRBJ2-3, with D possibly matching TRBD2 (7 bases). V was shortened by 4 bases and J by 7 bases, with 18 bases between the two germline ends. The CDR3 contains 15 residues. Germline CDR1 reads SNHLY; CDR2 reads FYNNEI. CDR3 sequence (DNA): TGTGCCAGCAGTGCAGTGGGGGGGGCCCCGAATACGCAGTATTTT. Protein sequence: CASSAVGGAPNTQYF.

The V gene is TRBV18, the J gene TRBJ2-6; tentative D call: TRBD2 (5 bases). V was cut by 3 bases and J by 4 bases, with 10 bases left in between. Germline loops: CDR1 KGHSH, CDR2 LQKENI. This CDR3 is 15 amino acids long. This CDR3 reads CASSPGILGANVLTF. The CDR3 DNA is TGTGCCAGCTCACCCGGGATTCTGGGGGCCAACGTCCTGACTTTC.

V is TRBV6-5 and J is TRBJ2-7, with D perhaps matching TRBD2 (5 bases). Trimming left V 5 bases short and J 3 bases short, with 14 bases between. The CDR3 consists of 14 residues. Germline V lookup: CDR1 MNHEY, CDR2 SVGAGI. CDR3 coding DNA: TGTGCCAGCAGTATCCGCAACGGACTCTACGAGCAGTACTTC. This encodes CASSIRNGLYEQYF.

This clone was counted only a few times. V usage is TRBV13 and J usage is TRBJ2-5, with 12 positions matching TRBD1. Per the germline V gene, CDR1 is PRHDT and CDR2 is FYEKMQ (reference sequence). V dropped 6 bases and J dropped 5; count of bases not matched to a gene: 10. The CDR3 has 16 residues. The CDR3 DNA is TGTGCCAGCAGGACGACCGGGACAGGGGGCGGTGAGACCCAGTACTTC. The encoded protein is CASRTTGTGGGETQYF. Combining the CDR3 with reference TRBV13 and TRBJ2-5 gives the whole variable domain AAGVIQSPRHLIKEKRETATLKCYPIPRHDTVYWYQQGPGQDPQFLISFYEKMQSDKGSIPDRFSAQQFSDYHSELNMSSLELGDSALYFCASRTTGTGGGETQYFGPGTRLLVL.

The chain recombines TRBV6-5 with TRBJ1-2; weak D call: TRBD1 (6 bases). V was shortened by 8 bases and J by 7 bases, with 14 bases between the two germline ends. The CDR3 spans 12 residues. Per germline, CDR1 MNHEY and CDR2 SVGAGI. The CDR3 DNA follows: TGTGCCAGCGGCTACAGGGTGGCTGGCTACACCTTC. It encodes CASGYRVAGYTF.

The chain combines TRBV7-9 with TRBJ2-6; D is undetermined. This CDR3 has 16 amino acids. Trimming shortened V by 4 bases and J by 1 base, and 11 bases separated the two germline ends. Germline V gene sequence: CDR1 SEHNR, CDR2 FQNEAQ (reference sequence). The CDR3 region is CASSSSQASGANVLTF. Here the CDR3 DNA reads TGTGCCAGCAGCTCGTCGCAGGCATCTGGGGCCAACGTCCTGACTTTC.

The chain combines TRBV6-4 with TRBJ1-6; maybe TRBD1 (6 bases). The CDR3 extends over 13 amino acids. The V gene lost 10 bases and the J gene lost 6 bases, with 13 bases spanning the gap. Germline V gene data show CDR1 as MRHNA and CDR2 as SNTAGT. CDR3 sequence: CAIGGHLNSPLHF. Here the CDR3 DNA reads TGTGCCATAGGGGGACACCTTAATTCACCCCTCCACTTT.

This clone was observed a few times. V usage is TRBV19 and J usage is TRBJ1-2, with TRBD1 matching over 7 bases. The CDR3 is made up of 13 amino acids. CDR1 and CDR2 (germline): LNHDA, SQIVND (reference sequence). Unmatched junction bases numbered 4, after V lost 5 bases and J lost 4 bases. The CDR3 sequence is CASSPTGVYGYTF. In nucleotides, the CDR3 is TGTGCCAGTAGTCCCACAGGGGTCTATGGCTACACCTTC.

CDR3: CASSLDRGNTGELFF. The CDR3 DNA is TGTGCCAGCAGCTTAGACAGGGGGAACACCGGGGAGCTGTTTTTT. The chain employs TRBV13 and TRBJ2-2, with 7 bases identical to TRBD1. Per germline, CDR1 PRHDT and CDR2 FYEKMQ (reference sequence). CDR3 length: 15 residues. J lost 1 base, V lost 1 base, and 0 bases had no gene match.

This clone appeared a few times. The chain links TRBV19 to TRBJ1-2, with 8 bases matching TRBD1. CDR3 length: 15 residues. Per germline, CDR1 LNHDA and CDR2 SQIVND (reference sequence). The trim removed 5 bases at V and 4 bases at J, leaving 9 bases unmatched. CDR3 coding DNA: TGTGCCAGTAGTGTGGACAGGGTTCTTCCCTATGGCTACACCTTC. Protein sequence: CASSVDRVLPYGYTF.

CDR3 loop: CASSREGGDEQFF. The CDR3 DNA sequence: TGTGCCAGCAGCCGGGAGGGGGGGGATGAGCAGTTCTTC. The rearrangement joins TRBV11-3 to TRBJ2-1; TRBD2 aligns across 8 bases. In germline, CDR1 is SGHNT, CDR2 YENEEA. The CDR3 length is 13 residues. The junction had 5 bases not matched to a gene; V was cut back by 5 bases and J by 8 bases. Full variable domain (missing parts from reference TRBV11-3 and TRBJ2-1): EAGVVQSPRYKIIEKKQPVAFWCNPISGHNTLYWYLQNLGQGPELLIRYENEEAVDDSQLPKDRFSAERLKGVDSTLKIQPAELGDSAVYLCASSREGGDEQFFGPGTRLTVL.

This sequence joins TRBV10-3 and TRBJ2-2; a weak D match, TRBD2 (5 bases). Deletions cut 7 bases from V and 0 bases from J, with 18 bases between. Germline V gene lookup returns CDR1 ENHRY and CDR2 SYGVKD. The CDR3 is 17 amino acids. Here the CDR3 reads CAITGDRKTANTGELFF. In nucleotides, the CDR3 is TGTGCCATCACCGGGGATAGGAAAACCGCGAACACCGGGGAGCTGTTTTTT.

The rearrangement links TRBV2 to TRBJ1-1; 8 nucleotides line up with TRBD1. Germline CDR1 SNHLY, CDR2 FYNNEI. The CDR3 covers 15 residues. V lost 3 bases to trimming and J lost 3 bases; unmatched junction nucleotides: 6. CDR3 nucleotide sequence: TGTGCCAGCAGTGAGCTGGGACAGGTGGACACTGAAGCTTTCTTT. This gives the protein CASSELGQVDTEAFF.

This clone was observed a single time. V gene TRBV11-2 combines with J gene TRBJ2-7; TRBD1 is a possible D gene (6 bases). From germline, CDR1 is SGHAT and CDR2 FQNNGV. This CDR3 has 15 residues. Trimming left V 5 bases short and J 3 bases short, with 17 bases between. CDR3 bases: TGTGCCAGCAGCGATAGGGGGACGATCATCTACGAGCAGTACTTC. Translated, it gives CASSDRGTIIYEQYF.

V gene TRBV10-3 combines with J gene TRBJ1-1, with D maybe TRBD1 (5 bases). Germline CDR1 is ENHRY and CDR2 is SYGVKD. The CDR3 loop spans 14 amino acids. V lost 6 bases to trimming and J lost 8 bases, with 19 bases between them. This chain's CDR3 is CAIRPGTGDSEAFF. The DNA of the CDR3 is TGTGCCATCAGACCCGGTACAGGAGATAGCGAAGCTTTCTTT.

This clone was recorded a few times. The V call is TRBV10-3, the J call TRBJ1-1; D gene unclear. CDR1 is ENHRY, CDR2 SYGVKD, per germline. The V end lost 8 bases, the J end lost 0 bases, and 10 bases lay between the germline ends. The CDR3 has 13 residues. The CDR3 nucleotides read TGTGCCATCGGAGGAAATATGAACACTGAAGCTTTCTTT. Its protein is CAIGGNMNTEAFF.

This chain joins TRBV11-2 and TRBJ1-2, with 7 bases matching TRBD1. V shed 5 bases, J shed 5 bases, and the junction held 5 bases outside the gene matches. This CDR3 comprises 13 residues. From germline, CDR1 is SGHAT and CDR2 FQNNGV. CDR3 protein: CASSPDRVYGYTF. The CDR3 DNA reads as TGTGCCAGCAGCCCAGACAGGGTTTATGGCTACACCTTC.

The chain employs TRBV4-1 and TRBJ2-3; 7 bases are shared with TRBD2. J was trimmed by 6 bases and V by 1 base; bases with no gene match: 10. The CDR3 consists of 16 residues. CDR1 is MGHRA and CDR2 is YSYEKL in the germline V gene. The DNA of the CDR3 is TGCGCCAGCAGCCAAGCCCGCGTCGGGGGGACGGATACGCAGTATTTT. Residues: CASSQARVGGTDTQYF.

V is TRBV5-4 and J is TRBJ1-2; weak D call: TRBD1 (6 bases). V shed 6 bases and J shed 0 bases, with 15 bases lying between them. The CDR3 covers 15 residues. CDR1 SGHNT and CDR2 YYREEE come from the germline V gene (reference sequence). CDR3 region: CASNHRGGTNYGYTF. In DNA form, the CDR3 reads TGTGCCAGCAACCATCGGGGGGGCACTAACTATGGCTACACCTTC. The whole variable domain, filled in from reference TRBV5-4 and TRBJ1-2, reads ETGVTQSPTHLIKTRGQQVTLRCSSQSGHNTVSWYQQALGQGPQFIFQYYREEENGRGNFPPRFSGLQFPNYSSELNVNALELDDSALYLCASNHRGGTNYGYTFGSGTRLTVV.